These 5 T cell receptor beta chains came from one sample sequenced in a study of blood T cells in healthy people across ages. Using a J-beta primer mix together with a sample-barcoded 5' primer, a second PCR was run for roughly 6 to 11 cycles. MiXCR, run by TCRdb on the 5' RACE reads, gives a single entry per CDR3 protein. The sample includes approximately 1.5 million distinct CDR3 sequences, 30% to 35% of them seen just once. Material for sequencing was blood. The receptors come from a woman aged 25 to 45 in good health.

The table lists this clonotype with a few counts. V gene TRBV7-6 combines with J gene TRBJ2-6; D is unresolved. CDR1 SGHVS and CDR2 FNYEAQ come from the germline V gene. The CDR3 is 18 amino acids. The V end was cut by 3 bases, the J end by 0 bases, with 15 bases between. The chain's CDR3 is CASSLVAAQHSGANVLTF. Here the CDR3 DNA reads TGTGCCAGCAGCTTGGTGGCAGCACAGCACTCTGGGGCCAACGTCCTGACTTTC.

V and J are TRBV4-1 and TRBJ2-3, with 10 bases aligning to TRBD2. V trimming: 4 bases; J trimming: 2 bases; junction bases outside the gene matches: 6. The CDR3 is made up of 16 amino acids. In germline, CDR1 is MGHRA, CDR2 YSYEKL. CDR3 in amino acids: CASSPGGLAITDTQYF. The CDR3 region has the DNA TGCGCCAGCAGCCCGGGGGGACTAGCGATCACAGATACGCAGTATTTT.

The CDR3 nucleotides read TGCGCCAGCAGCCAAAGTCTAGCGGGAGGGTTCTTCACAGATACGCAGTATTTT. This sequence encodes CASSQSLAGGFFTDTQYF. The chain carries TRBV4-1 and TRBJ2-3, with 12 bases that match TRBD2. The CDR3 is made up of 18 amino acids. Germline CDR1 and CDR2: MGHRA and YSYEKL. The trim removed 2 bases at V and 2 bases at J, leaving 8 bases unmatched.

The gene calls are TRBV27 and TRBJ1-2; D perhaps matches TRBD1 (5 bases). V was trimmed by 4 bases and J by 4 bases, leaving 10 bases between them. This CDR3 is 13 amino acids long. Looked up from germline, CDR1 is MNHEY and CDR2 is SMNVEV (reference sequence). CDR3 sequence reads: CASSYGGPYGYTF. The CDR3 DNA reads TGTGCCAGCAGTTACGGGGGTCCCTATGGCTACACCTTC.

This clonotype was counted between two and nine times. Germline and junction disagree at one end, which may indicate a read error. The gene calls are TRBV7-9 and TRBJ2-1; D may match TRBD1 or TRBD2 (5 bases each). This CDR3 contains 11 residues. CDR1 is SEHNR, CDR2 FQNEAQ, per germline (reference sequence). The CDR3 sequence: CASSLVVGVVF. CDR3 bases: TGTGCCAGCAGCTTAGTCGTGGGGGTGGTCTTC. The complete variable domain, with remaining parts taken from reference TRBV7-9 and TRBJ2-1, reads DTGVSQNPRHKITKRGQNVTFRCDPISEHNRLYWYRQTLGQGPEFLTYFQNEAQLEKSRLLSDRFSAERPKGSFSTLEIQRTEQGDSAMYLCASSLVVGVVFGPGTRLTVL.